This T cell receptor (beta chain) was sequenced for a study of response to subunit inactivated influenza vaccine. The ends lost 3 bases at V and 4 bases at J; junction bases unmatched: 8. Germline V gene data show CDR1 as SQVTM and CDR2 as ANQGSEA. CDR3 length: 14 residues. TCRdb reprocessed the RT-PCR reads with MiXCR, giving one entry per CDR3 protein. The table shows 610,000 or so distinct CDR3 sequences, with 14% occurring only once. Many counts were recorded for this clonotype. The antigen remains unidentified. Notes on the study in general: Few additional T cells are recruited per seasonal influenza vaccination, authors suggested.

This receptor was taken from a man aged 50 to 59 who received an inactivated influenza vaccine. The source was PBMCs from blood, collected 11 to 12 days after vaccination. The chain couples TRBV29-1 to TRBJ2-7, with 8 bases lining up with TRBD1. CDR3 DNA: TGCAGCGTTGAGGACCCGGACAGGGAATACGAGCAGTACTTC. Translating gives CSVEDPDREYEQYF.